These 17 T cell receptor beta chains were all obtained from the same sample, sequenced in a study of CD8 T cells in Susac syndrome. Reverse transcription of roughly 0.45 to 1 ug RNA was performed with random hexamers. TCRdb re-analysed the immunoSEQ multiplex PCR reads in MiXCR, keeping a single row per CDR3 protein. The sample has about 140,000 distinct CDR3 sequences; 95% are singletons. Source material: CD4+ T cells from PBMCs. These receptors all come from a human donor with Susac syndrome.

The V call is TRBV18, the J call TRBJ1-2; D is unresolved. Germline lookup yields CDR1 KGHSH and CDR2 LQKENI. The CDR3 extends over 15 amino acids. V shed 2 bases and J shed 5 bases, with 15 bases lying between them. The CDR3 DNA reads as TGTGCCAGCTCACCAGGTGTCATGCCCCCTTATGGCTACACCTTC. The encoded protein is CASSPGVMPPYGYTF.

The chain is built from TRBV6-6 and TRBJ1-4; no clear D. There are 12 residues in the CDR3. Germline V gene lookup returns CDR1 MNHNY and CDR2 SVGAGI (reference sequence). V lost 4 bases and J lost 13, with 13 bases in between. The CDR3, as DNA: TGTGCCAGCAGTTCACTCTCCGGGGTACTGTTTTTT. It codes for CASSSLSGVLFF.

This chain joins TRBV5-4 and TRBJ1-1; D uncertain. The CDR3 runs to 13 residues. The V end was cut by 0 bases, the J end by 5 bases, with 8 bases between. Germline V gene data show CDR1 as SGHNT and CDR2 as YYREEE (reference sequence). CDR3 residues: CASSLGERTEAFF. The CDR3 DNA follows: TGTGCCAGCAGCTTGGGGGAGAGGACTGAAGCTTTCTTT.

The chain combines TRBV29-1 with TRBJ2-7; 9 nucleotides align to TRBD2. From germline, CDR1 is SQVTM and CDR2 ANQGSEA. The CDR3 extends over 14 amino acids. V lost 0 bases to trimming and J lost 6 bases; unmatched junction nucleotides: 6. The CDR3 region has the DNA TGCAGCGTTGAAGAGAGTAGCGGGAGACTCGAGCAGTACTTC. Residues: CSVEESSGRLEQYF.

V gene TRBV7-2 combines with J gene TRBJ2-3; maybe TRBD1 (5 bases). Germline V gene lookup returns CDR1 SGHTA and CDR2 FQGNSA. V lost 4 bases to trimming and J lost 4 bases, with 9 bases between them. The CDR3 totals 13 residues. The CDR3 sequence: CASSSRVSDTQYF. For the CDR3, the DNA is TGTGCCAGCAGCTCCAGGGTATCAGATACGCAGTATTTT.

The CDR3 sequence: CAISGPGPNQPQHF. The CDR3 DNA reads as TGTGCCATCAGTGGTCCGGGCCCAAATCAGCCCCAGCATTTT. This sequence joins TRBV10-3 and TRBJ1-5; no clear D. Germline V gives CDR1 ENHRY, CDR2 SYGVKD. The CDR3 is 14 amino acids. The V and J ends lost 4 bases and 4 bases respectively, with 11 bases between them.

This chain links TRBV20-1 with TRBJ2-1; 8 positions agree with TRBD2. V shed 0 bases and J 7 bases; nucleotides not matched to a gene: 8. This CDR3 has 15 amino acids. Germline V gives CDR1 DFQATT, CDR2 SNEGSKA (reference sequence). CDR3 coding DNA: TGCAGTGCTAGAGATGGGCGGGGGGCTCCGAATGAGCAGTTCTTC. Its translation: CSARDGRGAPNEQFF.

This rearrangement joins TRBV4-1 to TRBJ2-1; D is unresolved. Germline CDR1 reads MGHRA; CDR2 reads YSYEKL. CDR3 length equals 14 residues. V was cut by 1 base and J by 6 bases, with 10 bases left in between. Here the CDR3 reads CASSQVRTGNEQFF. CDR3 nucleotide sequence: TGCGCCAGCAGCCAAGTCAGGACGGGCAATGAGCAGTTCTTC.

In its sample, this clonotype was seen once. The chain uses TRBV6-6 and TRBJ2-2, with 8 bases aligning to TRBD1. Germline CDR1 reads MNHNY; CDR2 reads SVGAGI (reference sequence). The CDR3 contains 15 residues. V lost 6 bases to trimming and J lost 0 bases; unmatched junction nucleotides: 3. The CDR3 is CASRMTGANTGELFF. The CDR3 coding sequence is TGTGCCAGCAGAATGACAGGGGCGAACACCGGGGAGCTGTTTTTT.

The genes are TRBV21-1 and TRBJ2-6; the D call TRBD1 from the table was never checked on the DNA. TRBV21-1 has pseudogene status. The CDR3 is 17 amino acids. CDR3 in amino acids: CASSKVGPYSGANVLTF. For the CDR3, the DNA is TGTGCCAGCAGCAAAGTGGGACCTTACTCTGGGGCCAACGTCCTGACTTTC.

This chain links TRBV15 with TRBJ2-5; 9 bases align to TRBD1. The CDR3 spans 16 residues. The V and J ends lost 3 bases and 0 bases, in that order; junction bases with no gene match: 5. Per germline, CDR1 LNHNV and CDR2 YYDKDF (reference sequence). CDR3 in DNA: TGTGCCACCAGCAGGGGACAGGGAACCCACCAAGAGACCCAGTACTTC. Translating gives CATSRGQGTHQETQYF.

This chain joins TRBV20-1 and TRBJ1-1, with D tentatively TRBD1 (5 bases). The V end was cut by 0 bases, the J end by 4 bases, with 9 bases between. In germline, CDR1 is DFQATT, CDR2 SNEGSKA (reference sequence). The CDR3 consists of 13 residues. The CDR3 DNA is TGCAGTGCTAGAGATTTGACAGTCACTGAAGCTTTCTTT. It codes for CSARDLTVTEAFF.

J is TRBJ2-1 and V is TRBV6-1, with D uncertain. Looked up from germline, CDR1 is MNHNS and CDR2 is SASEGT. This CDR3 is 11 amino acids long. The V gene lost 11 bases and the J gene lost 6 bases, with 11 bases spanning the gap. This chain's CDR3 is CAVGQSNEQFF. The CDR3 DNA sequence: TGTGCCGTGGGCCAGAGCAATGAGCAGTTCTTC.

The chain is built from TRBV12-3 or TRBV12-4 and TRBJ1-5; a weak D match, TRBD1 (5 bases). V shed 3 bases and J shed 5 bases, with 8 bases lying between them. This CDR3 spans 13 amino acids. The DNA for the CDR3 is TGTGCCAGCAGTTTGACAGCTGATCAGCCCCAGCATTTT. Protein sequence: CASSLTADQPQHF.

There are a few counts of this clonotype. The chain recombines TRBV2 with TRBJ2-4; the D gene could be TRBD1 or TRBD2 (6 bases each). This CDR3 has 16 amino acids. The germline CDR1 and CDR2 sequences are SNHLY and FYNNEI. V was pared by 0 bases and J by 0 bases, with 9 bases between. For the CDR3, the DNA is TGTGCCAGCAGTGAAGCCCGGGGGCTAGCCAAAAACATTCAGTACTTC. This translates into CASSEARGLAKNIQYF.

The V call is TRBV6-5, the J call TRBJ2-7; D gene uncertain. Trimming left V 7 bases short and J 2 bases short, with 15 bases between. Germline CDR1 MNHEY, CDR2 SVGAGI. The length of the CDR3 is 14 residues. CDR3: CASKAIESPYEQYF. The CDR3 bases are TGTGCCAGCAAGGCCATCGAAAGTCCCTACGAGCAGTACTTC.

The chain employs TRBV5-1 and TRBJ2-7; possible D gene TRBD1, 5 bases. The CDR3 extends over 15 amino acids. Germline lookup yields CDR1 SGHRS and CDR2 YFSETQ. V lost 0 bases and J 0 bases, leaving 10 bases between the germline ends. The DNA for the CDR3 is TGCGCCAGCAGCTTGGTTCAGGGCAACTCCTACGAGCAGTACTTC. This translates into CASSLVQGNSYEQYF.